The T cell receptor beta chain described here comes from a study of beta chain features in type 1 diabetes. Study findings and constraints: Type 1 diabetes patients had VDJ junctions that carried fewer insertions and more deletions.

This clone was found once. Antigen specificity is unknown. Germline V CDR1 and CDR2: SGHTA, FQGNSA. The CDR3 covers 16 residues. Trimming shortened V by 5 bases and J by 3 bases, and 16 bases separated the two germline ends. Isolated RNA was reverse transcribed in full, so expressed TCRB transcripts were sequenced. Measured with immunoSEQ multiplex PCR; TCRdb has only the in-frame clones, and not every one. The sample consists of around 500,000 clones, approximately 10% of them appearing once. Every donor had blood drawn once into heparin, around 120 mL on average. V gene TRBV7-2 combines with J gene TRBJ2-2, with no clear D. This TCR derives from a woman in her late teens or twenties in good health. Sequencing used naive CD4+ T cells from blood. CDR3 amino acids: CASSPQFATDTGELFF. The CDR3 bases are TGTGCCAGCAGCCCCCAGTTCGCCACGGACACCGGGGAGCTGTTTTTT.